This TCR beta chain appears in the sequencing data of a study of neurological immune-mediated disorders. Study results and limitations: The absence of shared CDR3 amino acid sequences among expanded clones across subjects suggests private repertoires in all groups.

This clonotype came up many times. Antigen specificity is unknown. This CDR3 comprises 13 residues. The germline gives CDR1 WNHNN, CDR2 SYGVQD (reference sequence). The germline V and J ends were trimmed by 4 bases and 10 bases, with 14 bases remaining between them. From the 5' RACE reads, TCRdb called clonotypes with MiXCR, one entry per CDR3 protein. The table includes under 100,000 distinct CDR3 sequences, approximately 4.3% detected once. Time point meaning: longitudinal time-point 3. For the unsorted libraries, 2 million PBMCs stored at -80 C served as input. The sequence was obtained from an older woman with multiple sclerosis. The chain recombines TRBV10-1 with TRBJ2-1; maybe TRBD1 (6 bases). Material: PBMCs. In DNA, the CDR3 is TGCGCCAGCAGTGCCGACCCGGACAGAGAGCAGTTCTTC. It is translated as CASSADPDREQFF.